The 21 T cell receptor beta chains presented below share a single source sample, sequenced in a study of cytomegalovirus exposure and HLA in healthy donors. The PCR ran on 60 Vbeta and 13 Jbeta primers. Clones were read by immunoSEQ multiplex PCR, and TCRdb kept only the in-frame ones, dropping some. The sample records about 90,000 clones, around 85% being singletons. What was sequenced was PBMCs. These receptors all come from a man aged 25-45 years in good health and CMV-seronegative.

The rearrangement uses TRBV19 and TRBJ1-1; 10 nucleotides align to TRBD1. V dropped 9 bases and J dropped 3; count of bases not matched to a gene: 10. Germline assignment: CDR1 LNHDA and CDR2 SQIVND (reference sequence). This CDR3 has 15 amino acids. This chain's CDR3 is CASLLTGGLDTEAFF. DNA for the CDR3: TGTGCCAGCCTCCTGACAGGGGGCTTGGACACTGAAGCTTTCTTT.

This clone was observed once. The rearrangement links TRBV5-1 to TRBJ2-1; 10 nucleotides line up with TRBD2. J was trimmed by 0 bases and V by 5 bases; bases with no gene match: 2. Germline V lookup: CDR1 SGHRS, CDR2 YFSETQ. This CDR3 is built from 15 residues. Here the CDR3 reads CASRLAGTSYNEQFF. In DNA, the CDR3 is TGCGCCAGCAGACTAGCGGGGACCTCCTACAATGAGCAGTTCTTC.

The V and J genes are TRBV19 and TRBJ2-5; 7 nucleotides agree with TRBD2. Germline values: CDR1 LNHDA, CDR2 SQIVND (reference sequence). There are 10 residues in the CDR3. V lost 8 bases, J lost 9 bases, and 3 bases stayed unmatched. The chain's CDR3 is CASGGGPQYF. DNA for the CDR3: TGTGCCAGTGGGGGGGGTCCCCAGTACTTC.

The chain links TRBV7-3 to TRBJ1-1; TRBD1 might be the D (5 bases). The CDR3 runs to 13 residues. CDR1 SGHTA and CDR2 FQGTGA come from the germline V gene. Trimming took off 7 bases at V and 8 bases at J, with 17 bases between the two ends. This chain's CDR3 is CASTNRAGVEAFF. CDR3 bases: TGTGCCAGCACCAACCGGGCGGGGGTAGAAGCTTTCTTT.

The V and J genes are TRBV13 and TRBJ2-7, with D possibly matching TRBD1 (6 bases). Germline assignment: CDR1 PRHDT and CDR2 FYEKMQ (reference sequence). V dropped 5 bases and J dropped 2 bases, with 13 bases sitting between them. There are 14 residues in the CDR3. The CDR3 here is CASSRGGTAYEQYF. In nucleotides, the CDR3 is TGTGCCAGCAGCAGAGGGGGAACCGCCTACGAGCAGTACTTC. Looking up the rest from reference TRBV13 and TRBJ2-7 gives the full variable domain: AAGVIQSPRHLIKEKRETATLKCYPIPRHDTVYWYQQGPGQDPQFLISFYEKMQSDKGSIPDRFSAQQFSDYHSELNMSSLELGDSALYFCASSRGGTAYEQYFGPGTRLTVT.

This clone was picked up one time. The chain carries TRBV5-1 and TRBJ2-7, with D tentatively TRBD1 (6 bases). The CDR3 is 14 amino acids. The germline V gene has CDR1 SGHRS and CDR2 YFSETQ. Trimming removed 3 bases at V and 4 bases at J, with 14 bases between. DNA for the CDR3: TGCGCCAGCAGCTCCGGGCGGACAGCATACGAGCAGTACTTC. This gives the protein CASSSGRTAYEQYF.

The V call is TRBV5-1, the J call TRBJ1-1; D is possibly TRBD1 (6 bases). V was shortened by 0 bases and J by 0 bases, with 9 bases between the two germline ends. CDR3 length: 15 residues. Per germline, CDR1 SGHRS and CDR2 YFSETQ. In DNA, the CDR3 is TGCGCCAGCAGCTTGGCCCAGGGGTTGAACACTGAAGCTTTCTTT. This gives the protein CASSLAQGLNTEAFF.

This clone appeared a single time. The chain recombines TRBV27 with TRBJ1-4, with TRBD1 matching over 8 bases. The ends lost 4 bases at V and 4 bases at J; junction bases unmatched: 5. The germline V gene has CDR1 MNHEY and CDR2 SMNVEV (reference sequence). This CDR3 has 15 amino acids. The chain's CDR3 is CASSWAGQVNEKLFF. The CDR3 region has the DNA TGTGCCAGCAGTTGGGCGGGACAGGTTAATGAAAAACTGTTTTTT.

For the CDR3, the DNA is TGTGCCAGCAGCTTGGGGGGGCAGGGTCAGCCCCAGCATTTT. Amino acid sequence: CASSLGGQGQPQHF. The chain carries TRBV7-8 and TRBJ1-5; D may be TRBD1 (6 bases). The V end was cut by 3 bases, the J end by 6 bases, with 12 bases between. The CDR3 runs 14 residues. The V gene's germline CDR1 is SGHVS and CDR2 FQNEAQ. Together with reference TRBV7-8 and TRBJ1-5, the CDR3 gives the full variable domain: GAGVSQSPRYKVAKRGQDVALRCDPISGHVSLFWYQQALGQGPEFLTYFQNEAQLDKSGLPSDRFFAERPEGSVSTLKIQRTQQEDSAVYLCASSLGGQGQPQHFGDGTRLSIL.

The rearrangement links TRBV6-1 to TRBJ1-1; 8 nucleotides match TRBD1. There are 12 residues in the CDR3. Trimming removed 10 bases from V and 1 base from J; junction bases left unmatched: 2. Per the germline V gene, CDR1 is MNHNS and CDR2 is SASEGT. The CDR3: CATGTGNTEAFF. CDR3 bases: TGTGCCACCGGGACAGGGAACACTGAAGCTTTCTTT.

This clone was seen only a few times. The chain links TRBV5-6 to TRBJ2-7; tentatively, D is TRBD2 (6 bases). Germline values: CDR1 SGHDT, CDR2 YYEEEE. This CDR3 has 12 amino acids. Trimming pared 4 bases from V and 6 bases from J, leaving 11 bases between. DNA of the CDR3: TGTGCCAGCAGCGCAACTAGCCCCGAGCAGTACTTC. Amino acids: CASSATSPEQYF.

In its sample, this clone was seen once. The CDR3 nucleotides read TGTGCCAGCAGCCGAACCGGGACAGGGATTACTGAAGCTTTCTTT. Encoded protein: CASSRTGTGITEAFF. V usage is TRBV28 and J usage is TRBJ1-1; 9 bases map to TRBD1. Germline trimming cut 6 bases from V and 5 bases from J; bases unmatched to any gene: 10. The CDR3 consists of 15 residues. Germline V CDR1 and CDR2: MDHEN, SYDVKM.

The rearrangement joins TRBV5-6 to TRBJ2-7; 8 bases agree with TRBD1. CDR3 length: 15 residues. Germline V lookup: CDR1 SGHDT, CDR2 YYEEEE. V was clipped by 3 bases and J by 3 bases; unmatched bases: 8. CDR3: CASSSAGQGYYEQYF. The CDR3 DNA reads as TGTGCCAGCAGCTCCGCAGGACAGGGTTACTACGAGCAGTACTTC.

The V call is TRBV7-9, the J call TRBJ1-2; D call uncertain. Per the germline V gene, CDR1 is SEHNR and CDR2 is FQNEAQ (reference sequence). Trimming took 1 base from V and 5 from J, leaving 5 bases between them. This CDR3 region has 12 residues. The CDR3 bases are TGTGCCAGCAGCTTAGGGCAGTATGGCTACACCTTC. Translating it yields CASSLGQYGYTF.

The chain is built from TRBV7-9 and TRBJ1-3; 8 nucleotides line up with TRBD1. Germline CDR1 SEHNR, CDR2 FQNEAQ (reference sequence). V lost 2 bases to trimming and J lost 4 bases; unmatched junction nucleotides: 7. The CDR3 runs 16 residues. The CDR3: CASSLNSGTGGNTIYF. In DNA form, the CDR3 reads TGTGCCAGCAGCTTAAATTCCGGGACAGGCGGAAACACCATATATTTT.

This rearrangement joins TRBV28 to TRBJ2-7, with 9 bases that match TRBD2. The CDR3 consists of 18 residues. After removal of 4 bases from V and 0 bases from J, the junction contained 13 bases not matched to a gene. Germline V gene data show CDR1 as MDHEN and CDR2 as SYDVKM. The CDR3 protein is CASSSLGFSGGNSYEQYF. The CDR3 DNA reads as TGTGCCAGCAGTTCGTTGGGTTTTAGCGGGGGTAACTCCTACGAGCAGTACTTC.

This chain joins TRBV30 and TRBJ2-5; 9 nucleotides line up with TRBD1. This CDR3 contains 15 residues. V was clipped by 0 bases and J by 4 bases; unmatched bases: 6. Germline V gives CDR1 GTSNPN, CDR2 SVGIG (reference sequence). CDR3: CAWSVTGGRGETQYF. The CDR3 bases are TGTGCCTGGAGTGTCACAGGGGGCAGAGGAGAGACCCAGTACTTC.

Here the CDR3 reads CASTGQANTGELFF. CDR3 in DNA: TGTGCCAGCACCGGACAGGCTAACACCGGGGAGCTGTTTTTT. The chain has TRBV11-3 and TRBJ2-2; TRBD1 aligns across 7 bases. Germline CDR1 and CDR2: SGHNT and YENEEA. V shed 7 bases and J 2 bases; nucleotides not matched to a gene: 4. The CDR3 is 14 residues long.

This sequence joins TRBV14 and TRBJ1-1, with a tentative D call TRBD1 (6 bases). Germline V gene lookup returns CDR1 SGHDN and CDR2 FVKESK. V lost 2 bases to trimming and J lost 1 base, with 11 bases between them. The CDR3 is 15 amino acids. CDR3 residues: CASSQPGQQNTEAFF. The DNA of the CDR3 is TGTGCCAGCAGCCAACCCGGACAGCAGAACACTGAAGCTTTCTTT.

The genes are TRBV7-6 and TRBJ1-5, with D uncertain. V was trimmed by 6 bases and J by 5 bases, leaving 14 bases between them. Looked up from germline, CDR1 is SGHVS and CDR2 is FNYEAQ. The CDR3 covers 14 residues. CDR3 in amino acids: CASSSRQSDQPQHF. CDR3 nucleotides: TGTGCCAGCAGTTCAAGGCAGAGCGATCAGCCCCAGCATTTT.

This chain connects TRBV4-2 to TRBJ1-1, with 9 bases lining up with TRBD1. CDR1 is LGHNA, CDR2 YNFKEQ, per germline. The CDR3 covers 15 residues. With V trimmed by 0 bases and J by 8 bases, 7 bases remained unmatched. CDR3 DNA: TGTGCCAGCAGCCAAGAACTGGGACAGGGAAAGGAAGCTTTCTTT. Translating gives CASSQELGQGKEAFF.